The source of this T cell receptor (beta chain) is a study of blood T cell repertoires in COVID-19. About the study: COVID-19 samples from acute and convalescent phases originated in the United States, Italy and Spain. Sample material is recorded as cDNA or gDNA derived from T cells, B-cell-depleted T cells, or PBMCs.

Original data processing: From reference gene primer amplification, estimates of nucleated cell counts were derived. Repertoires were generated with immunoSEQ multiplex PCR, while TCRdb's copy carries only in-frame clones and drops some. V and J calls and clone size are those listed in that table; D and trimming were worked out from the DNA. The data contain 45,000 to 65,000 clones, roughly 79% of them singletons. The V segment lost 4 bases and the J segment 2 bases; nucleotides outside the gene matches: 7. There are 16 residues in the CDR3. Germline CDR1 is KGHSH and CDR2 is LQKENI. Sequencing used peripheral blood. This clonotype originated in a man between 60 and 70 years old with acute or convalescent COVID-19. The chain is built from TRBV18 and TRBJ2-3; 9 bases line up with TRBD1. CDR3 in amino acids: CASSQNVQGATDTQYF. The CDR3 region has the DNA TGTGCCAGCTCACAAAACGTACAGGGGGCCACAGATACGCAGTATTTT. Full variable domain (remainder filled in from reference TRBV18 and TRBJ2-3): NAGVMQNPRHLVRRRGQEARLRCSPMKGHSHVYWYRQLPEEGLKFMVYLQKENIIDESGMPKERFSAEFPKEGPSILRIQQVVRGDSAAYFCASSQNVQGATDTQYFGPGTRLTVL.